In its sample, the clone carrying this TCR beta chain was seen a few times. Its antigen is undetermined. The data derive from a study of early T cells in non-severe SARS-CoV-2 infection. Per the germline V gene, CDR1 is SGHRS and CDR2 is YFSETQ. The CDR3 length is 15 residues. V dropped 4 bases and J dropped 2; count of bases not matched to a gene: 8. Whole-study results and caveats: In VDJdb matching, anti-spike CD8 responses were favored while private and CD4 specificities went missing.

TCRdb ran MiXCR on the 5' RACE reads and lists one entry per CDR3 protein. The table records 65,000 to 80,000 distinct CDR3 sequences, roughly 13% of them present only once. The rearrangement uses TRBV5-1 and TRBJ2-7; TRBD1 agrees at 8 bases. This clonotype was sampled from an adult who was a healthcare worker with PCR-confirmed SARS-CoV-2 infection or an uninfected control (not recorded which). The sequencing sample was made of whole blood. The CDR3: CASSSSGTGPYEQYF. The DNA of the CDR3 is TGCGCCAGCAGCAGTTCCGGGACAGGTCCCTACGAGCAGTACTTC.